A selection of T cell receptor beta chains follows, all from one sample in a study. The table came from immunoSEQ multiplex PCR; TCRdb's copy has only in-frame clones and leaves some out. The data hold nearly 70,000 clones, with 80% to 95% observed a single time. Sequences were obtained from PBMCs. Every receptor here comes from a man between 35 and 55 years old with rheumatoid arthritis. Each CDR3 is given with its conserved first and last residue. The order of the fields is V gene, CDR3 length, clone size, D gene, J gene, CDR3 protein, CDR3 DNA. A D gene is named only where the DNA matches it firmly. Size is omitted from some rows. Given values are once, few, many or a class for expanded clones.

v_call: TRBV29-1; cdr3_length: 11; clone_size: -; d_call: -; j_call: TRBJ2-2; cdr3_aa: CSVRTVGELFF; cdr3_nt: TGCAGCGTCCGGACTGTCGGGGAGCTGTTTTTT
v_call: TRBV18; cdr3_length: 15; clone_size: -; d_call: TRBD2; j_call: TRBJ2-7; cdr3_aa: CASSYGLAGVDEQYF; cdr3_nt: TGTGCCAGCTCGTACGGACTAGCGGGAGTGGACGAGCAGTACTTC
v_call: TRBV5-1; cdr3_length: 14; clone_size: -; d_call: TRBD1; j_call: TRBJ2-7; cdr3_aa: CASSLIRGQNEQYF; cdr3_nt: TGCGCCAGCAGCTTGATCAGGGGGCAGAACGAGCAGTACTTC
v_call: TRBV3-1/TRBV3-2; cdr3_length: 13; clone_size: -; d_call: -; j_call: TRBJ2-2; cdr3_aa: CASSQDGTGELFF; cdr3_nt: TGTGCCAGCAGCCAAGATGGGACCGGGGAGCTGTTTTTT
v_call: TRBV11-2; cdr3_length: 14; clone_size: once; d_call: -; j_call: TRBJ2-1; cdr3_aa: CASSLVRGSNEQFF; cdr3_nt: TGTGCCAGCAGCTTAGTCCGGGGCAGTAATGAGCAGTTCTTC
v_call: TRBV5-6; cdr3_length: 15; clone_size: -; d_call: -; j_call: TRBJ1-4; cdr3_aa: CASSLGQLGNEKLFF; cdr3_nt: TGTGCCAGCAGCTTGGGACAGCTGGGTAATGAAAAACTGTTTTTT
v_call: TRBV6-5; cdr3_length: 15; clone_size: -; d_call: -; j_call: TRBJ2-7; cdr3_aa: CASSYSGAGGYEQYF; cdr3_nt: TGTGCCAGCAGTTATAGCGGGGCAGGGGGGTACGAGCAGTACTTC
v_call: TRBV2; cdr3_length: 15; clone_size: -; d_call: -; j_call: TRBJ2-7; cdr3_aa: CASTLGGDRTYEQYF; cdr3_nt: TGTGCCAGCACCCTGGGGGGGGACAGGACCTACGAGCAGTACTTC
v_call: TRBV10-3; cdr3_length: 16; clone_size: -; d_call: -; j_call: TRBJ2-1; cdr3_aa: CATTATIFSVDNEQFF; cdr3_nt: TGTGCCACCACCGCCACGATATTCAGTGTAGACAATGAGCAGTTCTTC
v_call: TRBV6-5; cdr3_length: 16; clone_size: -; d_call: TRBD1; j_call: TRBJ2-7; cdr3_aa: CASSYAGTGSLYEQYF; cdr3_nt: TGTGCCAGCAGTTACGCCGGGACAGGGAGCCTTTACGAGCAGTACTTC